This entry is about one T cell receptor (beta chain). The sample is drawn from a study of blood T cell repertoires in COVID-19. Turning to the study itself: Donors in the United States, Italy and Spain gave samples during acute or convalescent COVID-19. Sources were T cells, B-cell-depleted T cells, or PBMCs; the material itself was cDNA or gDNA.

In the original workflow: Amplified reference gene primers provided the basis for estimating nucleated cell counts. Only in-frame clones appear in the TCRdb table, and some are missing; sequencing was by immunoSEQ multiplex PCR. V and J calls plus clone size are reproduced from that table; the DNA served to infer D and trimming. The sample lists about 180,000 clones; 80% to 90% were seen once. The specimen was peripheral blood. This sequence originates from a human donor with active or convalescent COVID-19. The donor label of this sample is uncertain.

The CDR3 loop reads CASSLGLAGKNEQFF. The CDR3 bases are TGTGCCAGCAGCTTAGGACTAGCGGGAAAGAATGAGCAGTTCTTC. V gene TRBV7-8 combines with J gene TRBJ2-1; 11 bases fit TRBD2. Trimming removed 1 base from V and 7 bases from J; junction bases left unmatched: 3. CDR1 and CDR2 (germline): SGHVS, FQNEAQ. This CDR3 is built from 15 residues.